The 15 T cell receptor beta chains presented below share a single source sample, sequenced in a study of human T cells and chemical hapten exposure. TCRdb reanalysed the RACE reads using MiXCR and keeps one entry per CDR3 protein. The table lists some 80,000 distinct CDR3 sequences, roughly a tenth of them singletons. The time point here: patch test 1, 2 weeks after DPC sensitization. Noted treatment: therapeutic diphenylcyclopropenone sensitization with weekly scalp DPC. The sequencing here drew on whole blood, taken in connection with sensitization to the hapten diphenylcyclopropenone (DPC). All receptors derive from a woman in her forties or fifties with alopecia areata. Some clones in this sample may be carry-over from other donors' samples.

This clonotype occurred many times. The chain couples TRBV14 to TRBJ2-7, with 7 positions matching TRBD1. V was clipped by 4 bases and J by 5 bases; unmatched bases: 5. The germline gives CDR1 SGHDN, CDR2 FVKESK. This CDR3 spans 13 amino acids. CDR3 loop: CASSPTQGNEQYF. CDR3 nucleotides: TGTGCCAGCAGCCCAACACAGGGGAACGAGCAGTACTTC.

This clonotype was seen more than once but under ten times. The gene calls are TRBV7-6 and TRBJ2-3, with 14 nucleotides matching TRBD2. The CDR3 runs 15 residues. V gave up 5 bases and J gave up 11 bases; unmatched junction bases: 9. Germline CDR1 and CDR2: SGHVS and FNYEAQ. The CDR3 DNA follows: TGTGCCAGCAGCCTCACCGGGACTAGCGGGAGCATGCAGTATTTT. Translated: CASSLTGTSGSMQYF.

This chain uses TRBV3-1 with TRBJ2-5, with D perhaps TRBD2 (5 bases). The CDR3 has 13 residues. The V gene's germline CDR1 is LGHDT and CDR2 YNNKEL (reference sequence). The V gene lost 2 bases and the J gene lost 10 bases, with 14 bases spanning the gap. CDR3 in DNA: TGTGCCAGCAGCCAACGGGGTCCTGAAGTCCAGTACTTC. This encodes CASSQRGPEVQYF.

DNA for the CDR3: TGCGCCAGCAGTGTAGGCGGGAGCTCCTACGAGCAGTACTTC. It specifies CASSVGGSSYEQYF. The chain uses TRBV5-1 and TRBJ2-7; the match to TRBD2 covers 7 bases. CDR1 is SGHRS and CDR2 is YFSETQ in the germline V gene. The CDR3 runs 14 residues. With 5 bases clipped from V and 0 bases from J, the junction kept 5 bases outside the gene matches.

The V call is TRBV29-1, the J call TRBJ2-3, with TRBD1 as a possible D gene (6 bases). V was trimmed by 1 base and J by 8 bases, leaving 13 bases between them. From germline, CDR1 is SQVTM and CDR2 ANQGSEA. The CDR3 loop spans 13 amino acids. CDR3 amino acids: CSVEGQGPGTQYF. For the CDR3, the DNA is TGCAGCGTTGAAGGCCAGGGGCCGGGTACGCAGTATTTT.

This clonotype has just a few counts. V and J are TRBV20-1 and TRBJ2-1, with 16 bases identical to TRBD2. Germline V gene sequence: CDR1 DFQATT, CDR2 SNEGSKA (reference sequence). Trimming cost V 3 bases and J 7 bases; bases outside gene matches: 9. This CDR3 has 17 amino acids. This CDR3 reads CSASPGTSGRALNEQFF. The CDR3 DNA follows: TGCAGTGCTAGCCCCGGGACTAGCGGGAGGGCCCTAAATGAGCAGTTCTTC.

This clonotype was seen at least ten times. The gene calls are TRBV6-2 or TRBV6-3 and TRBJ1-4; D may be TRBD1 (6 bases). Germline V lookup: CDR1 MNHEY, CDR2 SVGEGT. The CDR3 contains 15 residues. The V gene lost 2 bases and the J gene lost 0 bases, with 7 bases spanning the gap. CDR3 bases: TGTGCCAGCAGTTACGGACAGACAACTAATGAAAAACTGTTTTTT. This codes for CASSYGQTTNEKLFF.

This rearrangement joins TRBV5-6 to TRBJ1-2; D call uncertain. Per the germline V gene, CDR1 is SGHDT and CDR2 is YYEEEE. V dropped 0 bases and J dropped 3 bases, with 12 bases sitting between them. CDR3 size: 15 residues. CDR3 region: CASSLAGRRDYGYTF. CDR3 DNA: TGTGCCAGCAGCTTGGCTGGCAGACGGGACTATGGCTACACCTTC.

This clonotype was recorded many times. V usage is TRBV6-2 or TRBV6-3 and J usage is TRBJ1-2; TRBD1 matches 7 bases. CDR3 length: 16 amino acids. Germline V gene lookup returns CDR1 MNHEY and CDR2 SVGEGT. Trimming removed 6 bases from V and 2 bases from J; junction bases left unmatched: 12. CDR3 DNA: TGTGCCAGCAGCTACCGTTCGCCGACAGGGAACTATGGCTACACCTTC. This gives the protein CASSYRSPTGNYGYTF.

This clonotype was recorded many times. CDR3 loop: CSVEGLAGPNEQFF. CDR3 DNA sequence: TGCAGCGTTGAAGGACTAGCGGGACCTAATGAGCAGTTCTTC. The rearrangement uses TRBV29-1 and TRBJ2-1; 11 nucleotides agree with TRBD2. The V gene end was trimmed by 1 base and the J gene end by 7 bases; junction bases not matched to a gene: 3. The length of the CDR3 is 14 residues. The germline gives CDR1 SQVTM, CDR2 ANQGSEA.

This clonotype was seen ten or more times. The gene calls are TRBV29-1 and TRBJ2-7, with 8 bases matching TRBD1. Trimming took 8 bases from V and 5 from J; bases not matched to a gene: 11. This CDR3 has 13 amino acids. In germline, CDR1 is SQVTM, CDR2 ANQGSEA. The CDR3 loop reads CSSRTGSLDEQYF. In nucleotides, the CDR3 is TGCAGCTCTCGGACAGGGTCCTTGGACGAGCAGTACTTC.

This clonotype appeared many times. The rearrangement joins TRBV20-1 to TRBJ1-1; perhaps TRBD1 as D (5 bases). CDR1 is DFQATT, CDR2 SNEGSKA, per germline (reference sequence). The CDR3 runs to 11 residues. As DNA, the CDR3 is TGCAGGCCGGGGAGGGGCACTGAAGCTTTCTTT. Translated, it gives CRPGRGTEAFF.

V gene TRBV29-1 combines with J gene TRBJ1-1; 7 nucleotides line up with TRBD1. With 6 bases clipped from V and 4 bases from J, the junction kept 5 bases outside the gene matches. Germline-derived CDR1 and CDR2 are SQVTM and ANQGSEA. The length of the CDR3 is 12 residues. The CDR3 DNA follows: TGCAGCGTCCGGGACAGCCCCACTGAAGCTTTCTTT. It encodes CSVRDSPTEAFF.

In this sample, this clonotype turned up a few times. The genes are TRBV9 and TRBJ2-1; D is possibly TRBD2 (5 bases). This CDR3 contains 13 residues. The V gene's germline CDR1 is SGDLS and CDR2 YYNGEE. V was trimmed by 0 bases and J by 9 bases, leaving 10 bases between them. The CDR3 DNA is TGTGCCAGCAGCGTAGTGGACTTCAGTGAGCAGTTCTTC. Amino acid sequence: CASSVVDFSEQFF. The whole variable domain, remainder taken from reference TRBV9 and TRBJ2-1, is DSGVTQTPKHLITATGQRVTLRCSPRSGDLSVYWYQQSLDQGLQFLIQYYNGEERAKGNILERFSAQQFPDLHSELNLSSLELGDSALYFCASSVVDFSEQFFGPGTRLTVL.

The sample holds a few counts of this clonotype. The germline gene is not matched at one end of the junction; a read error may be the cause. Here the CDR3 reads CATSLAGGNQETQYF. DNA of the CDR3: TGTGCCACCAGTCTAGCGGGAGGTAACCAAGAGACCCAGTACTTC. V gene TRBV28 combines with J gene TRBJ2-5; 11 nucleotides align to TRBD2. CDR1 is MDHEN, CDR2 SYDVKM, per germline. The CDR3 is 15 residues long.